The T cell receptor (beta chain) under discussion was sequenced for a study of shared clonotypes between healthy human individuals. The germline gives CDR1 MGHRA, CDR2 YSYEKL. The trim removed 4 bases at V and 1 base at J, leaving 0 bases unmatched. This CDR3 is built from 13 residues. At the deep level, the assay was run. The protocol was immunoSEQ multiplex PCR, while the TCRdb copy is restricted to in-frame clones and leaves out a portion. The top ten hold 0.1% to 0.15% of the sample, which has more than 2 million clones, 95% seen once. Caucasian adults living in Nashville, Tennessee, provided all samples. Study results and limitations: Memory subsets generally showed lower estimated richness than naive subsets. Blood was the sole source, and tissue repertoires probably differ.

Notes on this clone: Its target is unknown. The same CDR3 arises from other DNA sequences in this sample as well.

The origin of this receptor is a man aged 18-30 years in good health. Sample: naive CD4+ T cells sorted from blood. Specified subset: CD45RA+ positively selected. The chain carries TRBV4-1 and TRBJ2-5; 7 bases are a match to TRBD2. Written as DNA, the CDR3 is TGCGCCAGCAGCCGCGGGGGCCAAGAGACCCAGTACTTC. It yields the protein CASSRGGQETQYF.